The 32 T cell receptor beta chains below come from one sample, sequenced in a study of radiation and T cells in renal cell carcinoma. Time point given: baseline pretreatment blood. Specified treatment: 15 Gy SBRT to primary tumor, nephrectomy 4 weeks later. Clones were read by immunoSEQ multiplex PCR, and TCRdb kept only the in-frame ones, dropping some. Among 130,000 to 150,000 clones listed, more than 70% were seen once. Sequenced material: blood, taken from a patient whose treatment included radiotherapy and nephrectomy. All receptors derive from a woman between 45 and 65 years old with renal cell carcinoma.

The rearrangement joins TRBV6-6 to TRBJ1-4, with no clear D. The V and J ends lost 0 bases and 6 bases respectively, with 8 bases between them. The germline V gene has CDR1 MNHNY and CDR2 SVGAGI (reference sequence). The CDR3 contains 14 residues. The CDR3 sequence: CASSYSGSDEKLFF. For the CDR3, the DNA is TGTGCCAGCAGTTACTCGGGGAGTGATGAAAAACTGTTTTTT.

The chain combines TRBV19 with TRBJ2-7, with 14 nucleotides matching TRBD2. Germline loops: CDR1 LNHDA, CDR2 SQIVND (reference sequence). CDR3 length: 17 residues. V lost 4 bases and J lost 2; bases outside the gene matches: 7. The CDR3 DNA reads as TGTGCCAGTAGTAGCCCCGGGACTAGCGGGGGAACCTACGAGCAGTACTTC. Protein: CASSSPGTSGGTYEQYF.

V and J are TRBV9 and TRBJ2-5; TRBD1 is a possible D gene (5 bases). V dropped 5 bases and J dropped 2 bases, with 16 bases sitting between them. The CDR3 contains 15 residues. The germline CDR1 and CDR2 sequences are SGDLS and YYNGEE. CDR3 region: CASRAGLGNQETQYF. The CDR3, as DNA: TGTGCCAGCAGAGCAGGGTTAGGAAATCAAGAGACCCAGTACTTC.

The genes are TRBV27 and TRBJ2-3, with D unresolved. Germline values: CDR1 MNHEY, CDR2 SMNVEV (reference sequence). V lost 10 bases, J lost 2 bases, and 13 bases lay in between. The CDR3 loop spans 13 amino acids. CDR3 sequence: CATVSRYTDTQYF. The CDR3 nucleotides are TGTGCCACCGTCTCGAGGTACACAGATACGCAGTATTTT.

The table lists this clone with a few counts. The V call is TRBV27, the J call TRBJ2-7; D ambiguous. Germline CDR1 reads MNHEY; CDR2 reads SMNVEV (reference sequence). Trimming removed 0 bases at V and 3 bases at J, with 6 bases between. This CDR3 comprises 13 residues. The CDR3 nucleotides are TGTGCCAGCAGTTTATCGGTAAGCTACGAGCAGTACTTC. Its translation is CASSLSVSYEQYF.

This chain links TRBV18 with TRBJ2-7; 7 bases are a match to TRBD1. The germline V gene has CDR1 KGHSH and CDR2 LQKENI. The junction had 4 bases not matched to a gene; V was cut back by 5 bases and J by 0 bases. The CDR3 runs to 14 residues. CDR3 sequence: CASSWDSVSYEQYF. In DNA form, the CDR3 reads TGTGCCAGCTCATGGGACAGCGTCTCCTACGAGCAGTACTTC.

This clone has just one count. V gene TRBV30 combines with J gene TRBJ2-7; D ambiguous. The CDR3 length is 12 residues. The ends were cut back, 3 bases at V and 2 bases at J, with 8 bases in the middle. CDR1 is GTSNPN, CDR2 SVGIG, per germline (reference sequence). The CDR3 here is CAWRGSPYEQYF. In DNA form, the CDR3 reads TGTGCCTGGAGAGGGTCCCCCTACGAGCAGTACTTC.

The V and J genes are TRBV6-5 and TRBJ2-3, with D perhaps given as TRBD1 or TRBD2 (5 bases each). The V and J ends lost 11 bases and 2 bases respectively, with 20 bases between them. Germline V CDR1 and CDR2: MNHEY, SVGAGI. The CDR3 runs 15 residues. In DNA, the CDR3 is TGTGCCGCCCGGGAAGGGGAATCCTTCACAGATACGCAGTATTTT. Its protein is CAAREGESFTDTQYF.

The chain combines TRBV7-9 with TRBJ2-1, with D perhaps matching TRBD1 or TRBD2 (5 bases each). The ends were cut back, 2 bases at V and 4 bases at J, with 12 bases in the middle. Germline lookup yields CDR1 SEHNR and CDR2 FQNEAQ (reference sequence). The CDR3 is 15 amino acids. Written as DNA, the CDR3 is TGTGCCAGCAGCTTAATCCTGGGGGAATACAATGAGCAGTTCTTC. Amino acid sequence: CASSLILGEYNEQFF. The full variable domain, rest sourced from reference TRBV7-9 and TRBJ2-1, is DTGVSQNPRHKITKRGQNVTFRCDPISEHNRLYWYRQTLGQGPEFLTYFQNEAQLEKSRLLSDRFSAERPKGSFSTLEIQRTEQGDSAMYLCASSLILGEYNEQFFGPGTRLTVL.

V gene TRBV6-5 combines with J gene TRBJ2-1; perhaps TRBD2 as D (5 bases). CDR3 size: 14 residues. Germline V lookup: CDR1 MNHEY, CDR2 SVGAGI. Trimming removed 6 bases at V and 2 bases at J, with 11 bases between. The CDR3 coding sequence is TGTGCCAGCAGCCCGTCCGGGACCTACAATGAGCAGTTCTTC. It specifies CASSPSGTYNEQFF.

This clone appeared a single time. The gene calls are TRBV7-9 and TRBJ2-1, with 12 bases lining up with TRBD2. Germline V gene data show CDR1 as SEHNR and CDR2 as FQNEAQ (reference sequence). The CDR3 loop spans 17 amino acids. Germline trimming cut 1 base from V and 4 bases from J; bases unmatched to any gene: 5. The CDR3 spells CASSLDTSGGSYNEQFF. CDR3 nucleotides: TGTGCCAGCAGCTTAGATACTAGCGGGGGGAGTTACAATGAGCAGTTCTTC.

J is TRBJ1-6 and V is TRBV18; 8 bases match TRBD1. CDR1 and CDR2 from the germline V gene are KGHSH and LQKENI. The CDR3 is 13 amino acids. The ends lost 8 bases at V and 12 bases at J; junction bases unmatched: 9. This CDR3 is CASVGQGLGPLHF. CDR3 DNA sequence: TGTGCCAGCGTTGGACAGGGTCTAGGACCCCTCCACTTT.

This chain links TRBV6-6 with TRBJ2-3; 11 bases line up with TRBD2. The CDR3 has 16 amino acids. J was trimmed by 2 bases and V by 6 bases; bases with no gene match: 7. Germline-derived CDR1 and CDR2 are MNHNY and SVGAGI (reference sequence). CDR3 sequence (DNA): TGTGCCAGCAGCCGAACGACTAGCGGGGACACAGATACGCAGTATTTT. Protein sequence: CASSRTTSGDTDTQYF.

The chain's CDR3 is CASSFQGGGQPQHF. In DNA, the CDR3 is TGTGCCAGCAGCTTTCAGGGGGGCGGGCAGCCCCAGCATTTT. The V call is TRBV13, the J call TRBJ1-5, with 7 positions matching TRBD1. The CDR3 contains 14 residues. Germline trimming cut 3 bases from V and 7 bases from J; bases unmatched to any gene: 6. Looked up from germline, CDR1 is PRHDT and CDR2 is FYEKMQ (reference sequence).

The rearrangement links TRBV5-1 to TRBJ1-1; TRBD1 matches at 9 bases. V lost 0 bases, J lost 1 base, and 7 bases stayed unmatched. Germline loops: CDR1 SGHRS, CDR2 YFSETQ. This CDR3 region has 17 residues. CDR3 in DNA: TGCGCCAGCAGCTTGGCCCTGGGGACAGGGTCGAACACTGAAGCTTTCTTT. As protein: CASSLALGTGSNTEAFF.

The chain recombines TRBV7-2 with TRBJ1-3; D might be TRBD1 (6 bases). Looked up from germline, CDR1 is SGHTA and CDR2 is FQGNSA. Trimming pared 5 bases from V and 0 bases from J, leaving 14 bases between. This CDR3 is built from 16 residues. CDR3 amino acids: CASSPLDSSSGNTIYF. CDR3 coding DNA: TGTGCCAGCAGCCCATTGGACAGTAGCTCTGGAAACACCATATATTTT.

The CDR3 DNA sequence: TGCGCCAGCAATGACAGGGGAGGTACAGATACGCAGTATTTT. Its translation is CASNDRGGTDTQYF. The gene calls are TRBV10-2 and TRBJ2-3; 8 bases align to TRBD1. Per germline, CDR1 WSHSY and CDR2 SAAADI. CDR3 length: 14 amino acids. V lost 7 bases and J lost 3; bases outside the gene matches: 6.

This chain links TRBV7-2 with TRBJ1-2; perhaps TRBD1 as D (6 bases). The CDR3 extends over 14 amino acids. CDR1 is SGHTA, CDR2 FQGNSA, per germline. Trimming cost V 3 bases and J 0 bases, with 8 bases left between them. The DNA of the CDR3 is TGTGCCAGCAGCTTTAGGACAGCTAACTATGGCTACACCTTC. It translates to CASSFRTANYGYTF.

The chain uses TRBV19 and TRBJ2-7; D is unresolved. Trimming stripped 3 bases from V and 3 bases from J, with 12 bases between. The CDR3 totals 14 residues. Germline assignment: CDR1 LNHDA and CDR2 SQIVND (reference sequence). Here the CDR3 DNA reads TGTGCCAGTAGTATTACTCCTCTAGGCTACGAGCAGTACTTC. As protein: CASSITPLGYEQYF.

In this sample, this clone turned up once. V usage is TRBV9 and J usage is TRBJ1-2, with D maybe TRBD1 (5 bases). The CDR3 has 17 residues. Trimming pared 0 bases from V and 5 bases from J, leaving 20 bases between. Per germline, CDR1 SGDLS and CDR2 YYNGEE. The CDR3 region has the DNA TGTGCCAGCAGCGTAGCCCCGTCGATGGTGGGGACGTATGGCTACACCTTC. Translated, it gives CASSVAPSMVGTYGYTF.

This clone came up once. The chain carries TRBV19 and TRBJ2-2; 7 bases fit TRBD1. Germline V CDR1 and CDR2: LNHDA, SQIVND (reference sequence). The V segment lost 9 bases and the J segment 2 bases; nucleotides outside the gene matches: 6. This CDR3 comprises 14 residues. The chain's CDR3 is CASLRQGNTGELFF. The CDR3 DNA sequence: TGTGCCAGCCTACGACAGGGTAACACCGGGGAGCTGTTTTTT. The complete variable domain, with remaining parts taken from reference TRBV19 and TRBJ2-2, reads DGGITQSPKYLFRKEGQNVTLSCEQNLNHDAMYWYRQDPGQGLRLIYYSQIVNDFQKGDIAEGYSVSREKKESFPLTVTSAQKNPTAFYLCASLRQGNTGELFFGEGSRLTVL.

The chain combines TRBV2 with TRBJ2-5; TRBD2 matches at 10 bases. Trimming cost V 6 bases and J 2 bases; bases outside gene matches: 6. The CDR3 totals 15 residues. CDR1 is SNHLY and CDR2 is FYNNEI in the germline V gene. The CDR3 reads CASSRTSGVQETQYF. The CDR3, as DNA: TGTGCCAGCAGCCGGACTAGCGGAGTTCAAGAGACCCAGTACTTC.

The rearrangement uses TRBV13 and TRBJ2-3, with D tentatively TRBD1 or TRBD2 (6 bases each). The CDR3 is 14 amino acids. Trimming pared 3 bases from V and 3 bases from J, leaving 10 bases between. Germline V gene lookup returns CDR1 PRHDT and CDR2 FYEKMQ (reference sequence). The chain's CDR3 is CASSFPGATDTQYF. The CDR3 coding sequence is TGTGCCAGCAGCTTTCCGGGGGCAACAGATACGCAGTATTTT.

The V gene is TRBV5-4, the J gene TRBJ1-2, with 7 bases identical to TRBD1. Germline values: CDR1 SGHNT, CDR2 YYREEE (reference sequence). The CDR3 consists of 16 residues. With V trimmed by 4 bases and J by 4 bases, 13 bases remained unmatched. DNA of the CDR3: TGTGCCAGCAGCCCGGGAGGCCGGGACAGCTTCTATGGCTACACCTTC. Amino acids: CASSPGGRDSFYGYTF. Filled out from reference TRBV5-4 and TRBJ1-2, the complete variable domain reads ETGVTQSPTHLIKTRGQQVTLRCSSQSGHNTVSWYQQALGQGPQFIFQYYREEENGRGNFPPRFSGLQFPNYSSELNVNALELDDSALYLCASSPGGRDSFYGYTFGSGTRLTVV.

This clone was recorded a few times. V usage is TRBV2 and J usage is TRBJ1-1; 10 nucleotides line up with TRBD1. V shed 7 bases, J shed 5 bases, and the junction held 7 bases outside the gene matches. The germline CDR1 and CDR2 sequences are SNHLY and FYNNEI. The CDR3 extends over 14 amino acids. The CDR3 DNA sequence: TGTGCCAGCAAATCCAGGACAGGGGGAACTGAAGCTTTCTTT. The encoded protein is CASKSRTGGTEAFF. The entire variable domain, with the rest obtained from reference TRBV2 and TRBJ1-1, is as follows: EPEVTQTPSHQVTQMGQEVILRCVPISNHLYFYWYRQILGQKVEFLVSFYNNEISEKSEIFDDQFSVERPDGSNFTLKIRSTKLEDSAMYFCASKSRTGGTEAFFGQGTRLTVV.

This clone was seen once. This chain joins TRBV27 and TRBJ1-5; D remains ambiguous. Trimming took 3 bases from V and 9 from J, leaving 12 bases between them. This CDR3 comprises 13 residues. Germline loops: CDR1 MNHEY, CDR2 SMNVEV (reference sequence). CDR3 sequence reads: CASSLYSTRPQHF. CDR3 coding DNA: TGTGCCAGCAGTTTGTACAGCACGAGGCCCCAGCATTTT.

This clone is a singleton in its sample. This sequence joins TRBV19 and TRBJ2-7; D ambiguous. CDR1 LNHDA and CDR2 SQIVND come from the germline V gene (reference sequence). The CDR3 is made up of 11 amino acids. Trimming shortened V by 3 bases and J by 4 bases, and 4 bases separated the two germline ends. CDR3 sequence (DNA): TGTGCCAGTAGTATGGGGTACGAGCAGTACTTC. It codes for CASSMGYEQYF.

The rearrangement links TRBV7-6 to TRBJ2-7; D is possibly TRBD2 (5 bases). The germline V gene encodes CDR1 SGHVS and CDR2 FNYEAQ. The CDR3 is 12 residues long. V shed 1 base and J shed 6 bases, with 7 bases lying between them. The CDR3 DNA sequence: TGTGCCAGCAGCTTAGGGGAGACCGAGCAGTACTTC. This sequence encodes CASSLGETEQYF.

The chain is built from TRBV7-2 and TRBJ2-1, with 11 bases fitting TRBD2. Trimming took 5 bases from V and 8 from J; bases not matched to a gene: 5. This CDR3 has 14 residues. CDR1 and CDR2 from the germline V gene are SGHTA and FQGNSA. DNA for the CDR3: TGTGCCAGCAGCCCGTCTAGCGGGGGGTATGAGCAGTTCTTC. This codes for CASSPSSGGYEQFF.

The chain couples TRBV5-1 to TRBJ2-3; D gene unclear. The CDR3 totals 12 residues. The V end lost 5 bases, the J end lost 2 bases, and 6 bases lay between the germline ends. Per germline, CDR1 SGHRS and CDR2 YFSETQ. The CDR3 DNA reads TGCGCCAGCAGTGAAGACACAGATACGCAGTATTTT. This sequence encodes CASSEDTDTQYF.

This chain links TRBV7-2 with TRBJ1-1; a possible D gene is TRBD1 (6 bases). The CDR3 has 15 residues. In germline, CDR1 is SGHTA, CDR2 FQGNSA. V was pared by 5 bases and J by 4 bases, with 17 bases between. The CDR3: CASSPWGRESTEAFF. CDR3 nucleotides: TGTGCCAGCAGCCCCTGGGGGCGGGAGAGCACTGAAGCTTTCTTT.

This rearrangement joins TRBV15 to TRBJ2-1; D perhaps matches TRBD1 (5 bases). Looked up from germline, CDR1 is LNHNV and CDR2 is YYDKDF (reference sequence). Trimming pared 0 bases from V and 9 bases from J, leaving 6 bases between. There are 12 residues in the CDR3. CDR3 sequence reads: CATSRERGEQFF. DNA of the CDR3: TGTGCCACCAGCAGAGAAAGGGGTGAGCAGTTCTTC.